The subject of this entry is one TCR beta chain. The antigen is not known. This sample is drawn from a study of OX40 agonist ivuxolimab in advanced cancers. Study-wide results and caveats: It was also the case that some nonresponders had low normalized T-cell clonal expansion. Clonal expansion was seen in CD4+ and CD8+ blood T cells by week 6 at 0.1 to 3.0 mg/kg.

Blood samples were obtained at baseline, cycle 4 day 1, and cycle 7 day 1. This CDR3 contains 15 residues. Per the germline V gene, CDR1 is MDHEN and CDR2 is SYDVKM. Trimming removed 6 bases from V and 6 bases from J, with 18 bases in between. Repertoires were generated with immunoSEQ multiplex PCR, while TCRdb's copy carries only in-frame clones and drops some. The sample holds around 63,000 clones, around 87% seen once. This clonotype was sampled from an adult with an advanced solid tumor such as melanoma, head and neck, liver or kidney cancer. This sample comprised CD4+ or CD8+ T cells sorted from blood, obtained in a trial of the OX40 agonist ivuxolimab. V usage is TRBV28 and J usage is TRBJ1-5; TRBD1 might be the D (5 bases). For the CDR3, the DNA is TGTGCCAGCAGCCTCTTCCAGGGAGGGAGTCAGCCCCAGCATTTT. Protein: CASSLFQGGSQPQHF.